One and the same sample provided the 8 T cell receptor beta chains below, sequenced in a study of blood T cell repertoires in COVID-19. Here immunoSEQ multiplex PCR was the method, and the copy in TCRdb shows in-frame clones only, minus some. The data hold 350,000 to 400,000 clones, with 85% to 90% observed a single time. Sequencing was done on a sample of PBMCs or T cells enriched from blood (not recorded which). Receptors were obtained from a man between 18 and 35 years old who had recovered from COVID-19.

The rearrangement joins TRBV10-3 to TRBJ2-7, with a possible D match to TRBD2 (6 bases). The CDR3 is 13 residues long. Germline CDR1 and CDR2: ENHRY and SYGVKD. Trimming cost V 6 bases and J 0 bases, with 9 bases left between them. CDR3 in amino acids: CAIRRDSSYEQYF. The CDR3 DNA reads TGTGCCATCAGACGGGACTCCTCCTACGAGCAGTACTTC.

V gene TRBV6-5 combines with J gene TRBJ2-3; D is undetermined. CDR3 size: 12 residues. Germline V gene data show CDR1 as MNHEY and CDR2 as SVGAGI. With 5 bases removed from V and 4 bases from J, the gap between germline ends came to 7 bases. The CDR3 DNA reads TGTGCCAGCAGTCGTACTGCAGATACGCAGTATTTT. Its protein is CASSRTADTQYF.

The chain uses TRBV28 and TRBJ2-5; tentative D call: TRBD2 (6 bases). CDR1 is MDHEN, CDR2 SYDVKM, per germline. CDR3 length: 15 amino acids. The V end lost 4 bases, the J end lost 5 bases, and 17 bases lay between the germline ends. CDR3 nucleotides: TGTGCCAGCAGTTATGGGGGAGGATCTAGGGAGACCCAGTACTTC. Translation gives CASSYGGGSRETQYF. Combining the CDR3 with reference TRBV28 and TRBJ2-5 gives the whole variable domain DVKVTQSSRYLVKRTGEKVFLECVQDMDHENMFWYRQDPGLGLRLIYFSYDVKMKEKGDIPEGYSVSREKKERFSLILESASTNQTSMYLCASSYGGGSRETQYFGPGTRLLVL.

The gene calls are TRBV12-3 or TRBV12-4 and TRBJ1-2, with a tentative D call TRBD1 (5 bases). There are 13 residues in the CDR3. V was shortened by 4 bases and J by 8 bases, with 14 bases between the two germline ends. CDR3 sequence: CASSSSREHGYTF. The CDR3 bases are TGTGCCAGCAGTTCCTCCAGGGAACACGGCTACACCTTC.

The chain links TRBV27 to TRBJ2-7, with 8 bases identical to TRBD1. The trim removed 4 bases at V and 3 bases at J, leaving 5 bases unmatched. CDR1 is MNHEY and CDR2 is SMNVEV in the germline V gene (reference sequence). CDR3 size: 14 residues. DNA for the CDR3: TGTGCCAGCAGTTCCTCCGGGACAGGCTACGAGCAGTACTTC. This sequence encodes CASSSSGTGYEQYF.

The rearrangement joins TRBV7-2 to TRBJ1-2; tentatively, D is TRBD1 (5 bases). CDR1 and CDR2 (germline): SGHTA, FQGNSA. The CDR3 is made up of 16 amino acids. Trimming shortened V by 1 base and J by 2 bases, and 14 bases separated the two germline ends. CDR3 amino acids: CASSLEGWGENYGYTF. CDR3 DNA: TGTGCCAGCAGCTTAGAGGGTTGGGGGGAGAACTATGGCTACACCTTC. The variable domain in full, with the rest retrieved from reference TRBV7-2 and TRBJ1-2, is GAGVSQSPSNKVTEKGKDVELRCDPISGHTALYWYRQSLGQGLEFLIYFQGNSAPDKSGLPSDRFSAERTGGSVSTLTIQRTQQEDSAVYLCASSLEGWGENYGYTFGSGTRLTVV.

The gene calls are TRBV5-1 and TRBJ2-5; D is possibly TRBD1 (6 bases). Trimming took off 4 bases at V and 3 bases at J, with 13 bases between the two ends. From germline, CDR1 is SGHRS and CDR2 YFSETQ. The CDR3 is 14 amino acids. This CDR3 reads CASSPGYREETQYF. Here the CDR3 DNA reads TGCGCCAGCAGCCCGGGCTACAGGGAAGAGACCCAGTACTTC.

The chain is built from TRBV4-2 and TRBJ1-1; 8 nucleotides align to TRBD1. Germline CDR1 reads LGHNA; CDR2 reads YNFKEQ. This CDR3 is built from 16 residues. The trim removed 3 bases at V and 3 bases at J, leaving 9 bases unmatched. DNA for the CDR3: TGTGCCAGCAGCCATAACCGACAGGGGAGGGACACTGAAGCTTTCTTT. It translates to CASSHNRQGRDTEAFF.